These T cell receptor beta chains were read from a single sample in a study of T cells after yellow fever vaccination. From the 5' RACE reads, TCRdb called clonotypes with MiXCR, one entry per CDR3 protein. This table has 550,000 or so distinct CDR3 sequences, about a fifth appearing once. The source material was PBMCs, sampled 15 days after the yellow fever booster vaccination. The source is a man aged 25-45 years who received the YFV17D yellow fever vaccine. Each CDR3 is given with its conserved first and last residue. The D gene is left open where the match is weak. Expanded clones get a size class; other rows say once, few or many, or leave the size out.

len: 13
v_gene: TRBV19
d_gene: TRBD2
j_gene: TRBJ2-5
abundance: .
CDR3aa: CASKLAGQETQYF
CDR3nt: TGTGCCAGTAAGCTAGCGGGACAAGAGACCCAGTACTTC

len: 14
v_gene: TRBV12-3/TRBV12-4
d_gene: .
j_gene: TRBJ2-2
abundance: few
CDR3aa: CASSLGWDTGELFF
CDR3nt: TGTGCCAGCAGTTTAGGCTGGGACACCGGGGAGCTGTTTTTT

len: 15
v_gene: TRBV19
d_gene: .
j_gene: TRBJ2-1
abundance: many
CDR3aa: CASSTLTGLFNEQFF
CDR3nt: TGTGCCAGTAGTACCCTTACGGGGCTTTTCAATGAGCAGTTCTTC

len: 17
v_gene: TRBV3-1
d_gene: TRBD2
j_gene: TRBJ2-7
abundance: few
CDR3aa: CASSQAVSGSFRYEQYF
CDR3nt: TGTGCCAGCAGCCAAGCCGTCAGCGGGAGTTTCCGGTACGAGCAGTACTTC

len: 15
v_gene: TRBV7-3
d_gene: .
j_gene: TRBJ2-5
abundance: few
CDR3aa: CASSLNGFRTETQYF
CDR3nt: TGTGCCAGCAGCTTAAACGGATTCAGGACCGAGACCCAGTACTTC

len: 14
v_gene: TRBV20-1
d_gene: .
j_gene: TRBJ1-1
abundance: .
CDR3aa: CSARSGHLNTEAFF
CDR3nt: TGCAGTGCTAGGTCGGGACACCTGAACACTGAAGCTTTCTTT

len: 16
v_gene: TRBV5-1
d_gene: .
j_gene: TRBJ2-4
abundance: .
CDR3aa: CASSLGQDTLKLTQYF
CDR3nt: TGCGCCAGCAGCTTGGGGCAGGACACCTTAAAACTAACTCAGTACTTC

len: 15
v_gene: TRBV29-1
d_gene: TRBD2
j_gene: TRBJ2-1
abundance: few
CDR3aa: CSGGTSGSPYNEQFF
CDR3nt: TGCAGCGGCGGGACTAGCGGATCACCCTACAATGAGCAGTTCTTC

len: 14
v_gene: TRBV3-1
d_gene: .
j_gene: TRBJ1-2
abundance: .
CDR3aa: CASSQDIPPGMCTF
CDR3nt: TGTGCCAGCAGTCAAGATATCCCCCCAGGGATGTGTACCTTC

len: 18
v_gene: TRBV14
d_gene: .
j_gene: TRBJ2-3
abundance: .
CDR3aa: CASSLSHQPGALTDTQYF
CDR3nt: TGTGCCAGCAGCCTAAGCCATCAACCAGGGGCTCTCACAGATACGCAGTATTTT

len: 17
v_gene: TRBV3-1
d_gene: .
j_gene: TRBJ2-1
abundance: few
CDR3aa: CASSQDLDSVRVNEQFF
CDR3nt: TGTGCCAGCAGCCAAGACCTCGATTCGGTACGGGTCAATGAGCAGTTCTTC

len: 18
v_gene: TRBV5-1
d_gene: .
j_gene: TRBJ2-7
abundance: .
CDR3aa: CASSPGVLSDMYSYEQYF
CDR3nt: TGCGCCAGCAGCCCAGGGGTTTTGAGCGACATGTACTCCTACGAGCAGTACTTC

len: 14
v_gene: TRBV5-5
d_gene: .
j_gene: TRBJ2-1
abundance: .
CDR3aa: CASSLMPAGNEQFF
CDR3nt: TGTGCCAGCAGTTTGATGCCCGCGGGAAATGAGCAGTTCTTC

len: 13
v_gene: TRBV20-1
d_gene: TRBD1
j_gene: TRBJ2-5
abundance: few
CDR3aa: CSAITGGVETQYF
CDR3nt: TGCAGTGCCATAACAGGGGGCGTAGAGACCCAGTACTTC

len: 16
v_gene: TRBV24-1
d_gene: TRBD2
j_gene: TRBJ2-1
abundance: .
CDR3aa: CATSDGKRGPYNEQFF
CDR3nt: TGTGCCACCAGTGACGGTAAGCGGGGGCCCTACAATGAGCAGTTCTTC

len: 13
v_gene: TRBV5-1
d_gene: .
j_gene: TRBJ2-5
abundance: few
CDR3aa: CASSSTPQETQYF
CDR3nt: TGCGCCAGCTCCTCTACCCCCCAAGAGACCCAGTACTTC

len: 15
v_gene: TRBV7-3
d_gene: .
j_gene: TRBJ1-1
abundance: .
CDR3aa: CASSPLPGLGTEAFF
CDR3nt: TGTGCCAGCAGCCCCCTCCCGGGGTTGGGGACTGAAGCTTTCTTT

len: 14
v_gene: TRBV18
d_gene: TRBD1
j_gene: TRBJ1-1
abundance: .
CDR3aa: CASSGTGVYTEAFF
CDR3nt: TGTGCCAGCTCAGGGACAGGGGTGTATACTGAAGCTTTCTTT

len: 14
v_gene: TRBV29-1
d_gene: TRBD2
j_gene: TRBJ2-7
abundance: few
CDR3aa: CSVVLGRGTYEQYF
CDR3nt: TGCAGCGTTGTTTTAGGGAGGGGTACCTACGAGCAGTACTTC

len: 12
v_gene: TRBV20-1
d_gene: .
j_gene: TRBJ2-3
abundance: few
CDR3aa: CSAGVYTDTQYF
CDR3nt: TGCAGTGCCGGGGTTTACACAGATACGCAGTATTTT

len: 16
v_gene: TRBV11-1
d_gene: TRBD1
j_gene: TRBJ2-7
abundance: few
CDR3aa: CASSSNPGTGFDEQYF
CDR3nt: TGTGCCAGCAGCTCAAATCCCGGGACAGGGTTCGACGAGCAGTACTTC

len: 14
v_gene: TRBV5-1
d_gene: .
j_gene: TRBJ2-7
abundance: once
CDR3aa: CASGEDRDSYEQHF
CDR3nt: TGCGCCAGCGGGGAGGACAGAGATTCCTACGAGCAGCACTTC

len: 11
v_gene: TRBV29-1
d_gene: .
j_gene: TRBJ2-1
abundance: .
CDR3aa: CSVRWVNEQFF
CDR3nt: TGCAGCGTTCGTTGGGTCAATGAGCAGTTCTTC

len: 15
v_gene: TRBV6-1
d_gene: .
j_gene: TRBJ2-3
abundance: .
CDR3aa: CASSLAWGEADTQYF
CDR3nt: TGTGCCAGCAGTCTCGCGTGGGGGGAGGCAGATACGCAGTATTTT

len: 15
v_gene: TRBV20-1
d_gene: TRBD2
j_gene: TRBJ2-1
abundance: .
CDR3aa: CSALSGRGPYNEQFF
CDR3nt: TGCAGTGCCCTTAGCGGGAGAGGGCCCTACAATGAGCAGTTCTTC

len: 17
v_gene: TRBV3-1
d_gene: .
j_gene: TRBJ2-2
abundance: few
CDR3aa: CASSQGIGGRPTGELFF
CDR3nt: TGTGCCAGCAGCCAAGGAATTGGGGGGAGGCCCACCGGGGAGCTGTTTTTT

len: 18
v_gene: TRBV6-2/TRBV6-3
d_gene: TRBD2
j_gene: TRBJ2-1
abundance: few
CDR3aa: CASSYEPLAGGSYNEQFF
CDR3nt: TGTGCCAGCAGTTACGAGCCCCTAGCGGGAGGATCCTACAATGAGCAGTTCTTC

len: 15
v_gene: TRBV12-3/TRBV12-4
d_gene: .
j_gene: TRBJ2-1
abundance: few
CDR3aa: CASSRQPEFYNEQFF
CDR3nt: TGTGCCAGCAGTCGGCAGCCCGAGTTCTACAATGAGCAGTTCTTC

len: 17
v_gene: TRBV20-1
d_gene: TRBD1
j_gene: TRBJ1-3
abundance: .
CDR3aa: CSARDLGDRATGNTIYF
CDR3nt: TGCAGTGCTAGAGATCTTGGGGACAGGGCCACAGGAAACACCATATATTTT

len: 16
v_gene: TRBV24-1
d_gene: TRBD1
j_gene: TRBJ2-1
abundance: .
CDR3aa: CATSEPRTGANNEQFF
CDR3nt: TGTGCCACCAGTGAACCAAGGACAGGGGCGAACAATGAGCAGTTCTTC

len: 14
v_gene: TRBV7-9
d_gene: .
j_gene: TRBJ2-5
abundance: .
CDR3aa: CASSLSFSSETQYF
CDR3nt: TGTGCCAGCAGCTTATCGTTTTCTTCCGAGACCCAGTACTTC

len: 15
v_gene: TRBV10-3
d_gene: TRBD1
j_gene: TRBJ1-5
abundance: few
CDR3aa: CAISETGGTGQPQHF
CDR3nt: TGTGCCATCAGTGAAACAGGGGGGACAGGTCAGCCCCAGCATTTT

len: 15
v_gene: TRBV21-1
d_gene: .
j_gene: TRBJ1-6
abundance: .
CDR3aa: CASSKEAGRNSPLHF
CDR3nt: TGTGCCAGCAGCAAAGAGGCAGGGAGGAATTCACCCCTCCACTTT

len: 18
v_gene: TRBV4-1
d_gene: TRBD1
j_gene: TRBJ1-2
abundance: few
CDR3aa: CASSQVYPRQGAKNGYTF
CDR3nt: TGCGCCAGCAGCCAAGTTTACCCTCGACAGGGGGCGAAAAATGGCTACACCTTC

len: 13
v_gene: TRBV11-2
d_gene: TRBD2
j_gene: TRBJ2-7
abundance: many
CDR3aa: CASSLGLDDEQYF
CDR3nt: TGTGCCAGCAGCTTGGGACTAGATGACGAGCAGTACTTC

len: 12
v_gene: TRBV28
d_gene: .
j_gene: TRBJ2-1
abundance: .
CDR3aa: CASKPAYNEQFF
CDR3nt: TGTGCCAGTAAGCCAGCCTACAATGAGCAGTTCTTC

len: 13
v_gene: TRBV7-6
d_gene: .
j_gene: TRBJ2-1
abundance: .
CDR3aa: CASSLAMNNEQFF
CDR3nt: TGTGCCAGCAGCTTAGCCATGAACAATGAGCAGTTCTTC

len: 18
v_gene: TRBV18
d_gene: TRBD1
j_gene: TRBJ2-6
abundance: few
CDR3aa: CASSPAGQGSSGANVLTF
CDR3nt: TGTGCCAGCTCACCCGCGGGACAGGGAAGCTCTGGGGCCAACGTCCTGACTTTC

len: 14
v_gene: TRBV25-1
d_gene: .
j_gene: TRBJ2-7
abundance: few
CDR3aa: CASSELSRAYEQYF
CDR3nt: TGTGCCAGCAGTGAACTCTCCAGGGCCTACGAGCAGTACTTC

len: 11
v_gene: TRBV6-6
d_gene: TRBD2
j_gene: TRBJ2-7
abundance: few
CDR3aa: CAAGESYEQYF
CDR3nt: TGTGCAGCGGGAGAGTCCTACGAGCAGTACTTC

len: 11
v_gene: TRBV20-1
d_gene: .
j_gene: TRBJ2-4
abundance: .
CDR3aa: CSARQGNIQYF
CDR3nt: TGCAGTGCTAGACAGGGAAACATTCAGTACTTC

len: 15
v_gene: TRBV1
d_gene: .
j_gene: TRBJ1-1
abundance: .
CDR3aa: CTSSQDTALNTEAFF
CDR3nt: TGCACCAGCAGCCAGGACACAGCTCTAAACACTGAAGCTTTCTTT

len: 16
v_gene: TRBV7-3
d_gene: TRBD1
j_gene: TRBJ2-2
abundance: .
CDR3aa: CASSASRDRGRGELFF
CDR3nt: TGTGCCAGCAGCGCGTCCCGGGACAGGGGGCGCGGGGAGCTGTTTTTT

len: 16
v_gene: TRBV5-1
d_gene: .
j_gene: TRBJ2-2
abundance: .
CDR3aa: CASSPGWGSRTGELFF
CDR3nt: TGCGCCAGCAGCCCCGGCTGGGGGAGCCGCACCGGGGAGCTGTTTTTT

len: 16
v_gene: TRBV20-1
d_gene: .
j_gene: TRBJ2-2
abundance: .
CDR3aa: CCATGTRYKATGELFF
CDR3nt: TGCTGTGCTACCGGGACGCGGTACAAAGCTACCGGGGAGCTGTTTTTT

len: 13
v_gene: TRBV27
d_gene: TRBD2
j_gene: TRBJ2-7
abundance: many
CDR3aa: CASSLAGANEQYF
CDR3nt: TGTGCCAGCTCCCTAGCGGGGGCCAACGAGCAGTACTTC

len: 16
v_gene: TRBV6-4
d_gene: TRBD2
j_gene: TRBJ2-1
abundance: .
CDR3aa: CASSPSFAGGYNEQFF
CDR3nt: TGTGCCAGCAGTCCTAGCTTTGCGGGAGGCTACAATGAGCAGTTCTTC

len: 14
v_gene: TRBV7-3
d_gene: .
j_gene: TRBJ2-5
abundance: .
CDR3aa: CASSLGTGEKTQYF
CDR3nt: TGTGCCAGCAGCTTAGGGACGGGAGAAAAGACCCAGTACTTC

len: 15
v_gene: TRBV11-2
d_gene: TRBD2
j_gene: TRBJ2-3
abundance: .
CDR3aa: CASRSGTRYPDTQYF
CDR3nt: TGTGCCAGCAGATCCGGGACTAGGTATCCAGATACGCAGTATTTT

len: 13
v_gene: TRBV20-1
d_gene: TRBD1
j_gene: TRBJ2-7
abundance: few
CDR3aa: CSAGDRGIGEQYF
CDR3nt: TGCAGTGCCGGGGACAGGGGGATCGGCGAGCAGTACTTC

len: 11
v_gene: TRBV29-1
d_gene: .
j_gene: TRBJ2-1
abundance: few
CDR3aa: CSVRAHNEQFF
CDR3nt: TGCAGCGTACGGGCACACAATGAGCAGTTCTTC

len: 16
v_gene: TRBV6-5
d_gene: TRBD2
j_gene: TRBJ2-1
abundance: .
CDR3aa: CASSYLASGRFNEQFF
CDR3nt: TGTGCCAGCAGTTACCTAGCTAGCGGGAGGTTCAATGAGCAGTTCTTC